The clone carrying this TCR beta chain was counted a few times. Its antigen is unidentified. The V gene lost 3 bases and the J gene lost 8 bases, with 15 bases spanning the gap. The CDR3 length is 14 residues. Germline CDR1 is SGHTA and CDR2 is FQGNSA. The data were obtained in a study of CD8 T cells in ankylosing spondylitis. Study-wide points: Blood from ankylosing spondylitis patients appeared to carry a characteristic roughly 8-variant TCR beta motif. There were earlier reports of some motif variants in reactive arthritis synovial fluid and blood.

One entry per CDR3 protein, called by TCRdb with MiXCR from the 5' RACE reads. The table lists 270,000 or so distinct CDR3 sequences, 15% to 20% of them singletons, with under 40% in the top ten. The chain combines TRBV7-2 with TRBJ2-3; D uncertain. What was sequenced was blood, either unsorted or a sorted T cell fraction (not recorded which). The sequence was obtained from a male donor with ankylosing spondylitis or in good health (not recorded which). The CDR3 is CASSFPTRAGTQYF. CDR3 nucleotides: TGTGCCAGCAGCTTCCCGACCCGGGCAGGTACGCAGTATTTT.